This TCR beta chain was found in a study of OX40 agonist ivuxolimab in advanced cancers. Study information: Patient treatment consisted of intravenous ivuxolimab administration every 2 weeks at 0.01 to 10 mg/kg. Patients assigned to dose escalation were diagnosed with hepatocellular carcinoma, melanoma, renal cell or head and neck cancer.

V was shortened by 6 bases and J by 2 bases, with 14 bases between the two germline ends. CDR3 size: 15 residues. From germline, CDR1 is MNHEY and CDR2 SVGAGI. The protocol was immunoSEQ multiplex PCR, while the TCRdb copy is restricted to in-frame clones and leaves out a portion. The table includes 75,000 to 80,000 clones, about 84% detected once. This clone occurred a few times. Baseline, cycle 4 day 1, and cycle 7 day 1 were the blood sampling points. This receptor was taken from an adult with an advanced solid tumor such as melanoma, head and neck, liver or kidney cancer. This chain joins TRBV6-5 and TRBJ1-3, with no clear D. This sample comprised CD4+ or CD8+ T cells sorted from blood, obtained in a trial of the OX40 agonist ivuxolimab. In DNA, the CDR3 is TGTGCCAGCAGCCCTGACACGCAGGCTGGAAACACCATATATTTT. Its protein is CASSPDTQAGNTIYF.